The rows below give T cell receptor beta chains drawn from one sample of a study of response to subunit inactivated influenza vaccine. MiXCR, applied by TCRdb to the RT-PCR reads, yields one record per CDR3 protein. The sample lists around 500,000 distinct CDR3 sequences, approximately 11% seen once, with approximately 12% in the top ten. Sequenced material: PBMCs from blood, taken 40 to 50 days after vaccination. These receptors all come from a man aged 50-59 years who received an inactivated influenza vaccine. Both conserved end residues are part of each CDR3. The order of the fields is V gene, clone size, J gene, D gene, CDR3 protein, CDR3 DNA. D genes are given only for firm matches. Where a row states a size, it is once, few, many or the class of an expanded clone; other rows omit it.

v_call: TRBV5-1; clone_size: many; j_call: TRBJ2-1; d_call: TRBD1; cdr3_aa: CASSPGTGVGNEQFF; cdr3_nt: TGCGCCAGCAGCCCAGGGACAGGGGTGGGCAATGAGCAGTTCTTC
v_call: TRBV12-3/TRBV12-4; clone_size: -; j_call: TRBJ2-4; d_call: -; cdr3_aa: CASSFPVQGQNIQYF; cdr3_nt: TGTGCCAGCAGTTTTCCCGTGCAGGGCCAAAACATTCAGTACTTC
v_call: TRBV5-1; clone_size: few; j_call: TRBJ2-7; d_call: TRBD1; cdr3_aa: CASRLDRADYEQYF; cdr3_nt: TGCGCCAGCAGATTAGACAGGGCTGACTACGAGCAGTACTTC
v_call: TRBV24-1; clone_size: once; j_call: TRBJ2-3; d_call: -; cdr3_aa: CATSDSDTQYF; cdr3_nt: TGTGCCACCAGTGATTCGGATACGCAGTATTTT
v_call: TRBV7-6; clone_size: -; j_call: TRBJ2-5; d_call: -; cdr3_aa: CASSLVGFQTQYF; cdr3_nt: TGTGCCAGCAGCTTAGTTGGTTTCCAGACCCAGTACTTC
v_call: TRBV10-3; clone_size: few; j_call: TRBJ2-7; d_call: TRBD1; cdr3_aa: CAIRMGQGAREQYF; cdr3_nt: TGTGCCATCAGGATGGGACAGGGGGCTCGAGAGCAGTACTTC
v_call: TRBV6-1; clone_size: few; j_call: TRBJ1-5; d_call: TRBD1; cdr3_aa: CASTRTGGPNQPQHF; cdr3_nt: TGTGCCAGCACTAGGACAGGGGGCCCCAATCAGCCCCAGCATTTT
v_call: TRBV18; clone_size: -; j_call: TRBJ2-5; d_call: -; cdr3_aa: CASSPRPGETQETQYF; cdr3_nt: TGTGCCAGCTCACCACGGCCGGGGGAGACCCAAGAGACCCAGTACTTC
v_call: TRBV28; clone_size: -; j_call: TRBJ1-5; d_call: -; cdr3_aa: CASSEVPGDGSPQHF; cdr3_nt: TGTGCCAGCAGCGAAGTACCGGGGGACGGCTCGCCCCAGCATTTT
v_call: TRBV6-2/TRBV6-3; clone_size: -; j_call: TRBJ2-3; d_call: TRBD2; cdr3_aa: CASRDFMEGGADTQYF; cdr3_nt: TGTGCCAGCAGGGACTTTATGGAGGGAGGGGCAGATACGCAGTATTTT
v_call: TRBV2; clone_size: -; j_call: TRBJ2-5; d_call: -; cdr3_aa: CASSEVNSQETQYF; cdr3_nt: TGTGCCAGCAGTGAAGTGAACAGTCAAGAGACCCAGTACTTC
v_call: TRBV29-1; clone_size: -; j_call: TRBJ2-3; d_call: -; cdr3_aa: CSHRSGPTTDTQYF; cdr3_nt: TGCAGCCATCGGAGCGGACCGACCACAGATACGCAGTATTTT
v_call: TRBV27; clone_size: many; j_call: TRBJ1-1; d_call: -; cdr3_aa: CASSLGGPLNTEAFF; cdr3_nt: TGTGCCAGCAGCCTCGGTGGACCTTTGAACACTGAAGCTTTCTTT
v_call: TRBV29-1; clone_size: -; j_call: TRBJ2-1; d_call: -; cdr3_aa: CSTCAGTYNEQFF; cdr3_nt: TGCAGTACGTGTGCCGGAACCTACAATGAGCAGTTCTTC
v_call: TRBV4-3; clone_size: many; j_call: TRBJ2-1; d_call: -; cdr3_aa: CASSQDSLVQFF; cdr3_nt: TGCGCCAGCAGCCAAGATAGTCTAGTGCAGTTCTTC
v_call: TRBV7-9; clone_size: -; j_call: TRBJ2-5; d_call: -; cdr3_aa: CASSLSFQGETQYF; cdr3_nt: TGTGCCAGCAGCTTAAGTTTCCAGGGCGAGACCCAGTACTTC
v_call: TRBV6-5; clone_size: few; j_call: TRBJ2-2; d_call: TRBD1; cdr3_aa: CASSYRTGLTGELFF; cdr3_nt: TGTGCCAGCAGTTACCGGACAGGCCTCACCGGGGAGCTGTTTTTT
v_call: TRBV28; clone_size: few; j_call: TRBJ2-1; d_call: TRBD2; cdr3_aa: CASSLSGTGWGEQFF; cdr3_nt: TGTGCCAGCAGTCTAAGCGGGACGGGTTGGGGTGAGCAGTTCTTC
v_call: TRBV29-1; clone_size: few; j_call: TRBJ2-7; d_call: TRBD2; cdr3_aa: CSAVAGEQAYEQYF; cdr3_nt: TGCAGCGCCGTAGCGGGAGAGCAGGCCTACGAGCAGTACTTC
v_call: TRBV20-1; clone_size: few; j_call: TRBJ2-7; d_call: -; cdr3_aa: CSAGTAMRYEQYF; cdr3_nt: TGCAGTGCTGGGACGGCGATGAGGTACGAGCAGTACTTC